Listed here are 10 T cell receptor beta chains from one sample, sequenced in a study of radiotherapy plus CTLA-4 blockade in lung cancer. Assay: immunoSEQ multiplex PCR; the TCRdb copy retains only in-frame clones and omits some. The sample contains approximately 80,000 clones, 78% of which appear only once. The sequencing here drew on peripheral blood, taken from a patient treated with radiotherapy plus ipilimumab. These receptor sequences come from a human donor with non-small cell lung cancer whose response to radiotherapy plus ipilimumab could not be evaluated. Some clones in this sample may be carry-over from other donors' samples.

The V and J genes are TRBV11-2 and TRBJ2-7; D is possibly TRBD1 (5 bases). The V gene lost 5 bases and the J gene lost 4 bases, with 15 bases spanning the gap. In germline, CDR1 is SGHAT, CDR2 FQNNGV. CDR3 length: 14 residues. CDR3 DNA: TGTGCCAGCAGCCTGGGGCTCCCTTCTTACGAGCAGTACTTC. Translating gives CASSLGLPSYEQYF. Filled out from reference TRBV11-2 and TRBJ2-7, the complete variable domain reads EAGVAQSPRYKIIEKRQSVAFWCNPISGHATLYWYQQILGQGPKLLIQFQNNGVVDDSQLPKDRFSAERLKGVDSTLKIQPAKLEDSAVYLCASSLGLPSYEQYFGPGTRLTVT.

J is TRBJ2-6 and V is TRBV19; D gene unclear. The germline V gene encodes CDR1 LNHDA and CDR2 SQIVND (reference sequence). CDR3 length: 14 residues. V lost 7 bases and J lost 0, with 7 bases in between. The CDR3 sequence: CASILNSGANVLTF. CDR3 DNA: TGTGCCAGTATACTGAACTCTGGGGCCAACGTCCTGACTTTC.

V usage is TRBV19 and J usage is TRBJ1-4; TRBD1 matches 8 bases. The V segment lost 5 bases and the J segment 5 bases; nucleotides outside the gene matches: 4. This CDR3 is built from 14 residues. CDR1 is LNHDA and CDR2 is SQIVND in the germline V gene (reference sequence). CDR3 region: CASSPRTGNEKLFF. CDR3 in DNA: TGTGCCAGTAGTCCCCGGACAGGGAATGAAAAACTGTTTTTT.

In this sample, this clone turned up a few times. The rearrangement joins TRBV6-1 to TRBJ1-4; 7 bases are shared with TRBD1. CDR1 and CDR2 (germline): MNHNS, SASEGT. The CDR3 consists of 13 residues. The V and J ends lost 6 bases and 7 bases, in that order; junction bases with no gene match: 5. The CDR3 here is CASRQGLSEKLFF. The CDR3 DNA is TGTGCCAGCAGACAGGGGTTAAGTGAAAAACTGTTTTTT.

This chain links TRBV6-5 with TRBJ2-2; D is undetermined. This CDR3 is 15 amino acids long. The V and J ends lost 4 bases and 2 bases respectively, with 11 bases between them. Germline V lookup: CDR1 MNHEY, CDR2 SVGAGI. The CDR3 loop reads CASSFNNLNTGELFF. DNA for the CDR3: TGTGCCAGCAGTTTCAACAATCTCAACACCGGGGAGCTGTTTTTT.

This sequence joins TRBV5-1 and TRBJ2-5; TRBD2 matches at 13 bases. The CDR3 loop spans 15 amino acids. Germline-derived CDR1 and CDR2 are SGHRS and YFSETQ. The trim removed 4 bases at V and 3 bases at J, leaving 3 bases unmatched. CDR3 amino acids: CASSPGTSGEETQYF. DNA of the CDR3: TGCGCCAGCAGCCCCGGGACTAGCGGGGAAGAGACCCAGTACTTC.

This rearrangement joins TRBV6-6 to TRBJ1-5; D is perhaps TRBD1 (6 bases). Germline CDR1 is MNHNY and CDR2 is SVGAGI (reference sequence). This CDR3 spans 12 amino acids. Between the trimmed V and J ends, which lost 10 bases and 7 bases, there was a span of 14 bases. The CDR3 region is CATRRGRQPQHF. CDR3 DNA: TGTGCCACCAGGCGGGGGCGACAGCCCCAGCATTTT.

The chain couples TRBV28 to TRBJ2-7; 7 nucleotides agree with TRBD2. The CDR3 extends over 13 amino acids. Germline values: CDR1 MDHEN, CDR2 SYDVKM. J was trimmed by 4 bases and V by 8 bases; bases with no gene match: 8. The chain's CDR3 is CASAFGGGYEQYF. For the CDR3, the DNA is TGTGCCAGCGCCTTTGGGGGGGGGTACGAGCAGTACTTC.

This chain links TRBV7-9 with TRBJ1-4; 7 nucleotides line up with TRBD1. The CDR3 consists of 16 residues. CDR1 and CDR2 from the germline V gene are SEHNR and FQNEAQ (reference sequence). The ends lost 5 bases at V and 5 bases at J; junction bases unmatched: 11. The CDR3 sequence is CASSRLPGQANEKLFF. The CDR3 DNA sequence: TGTGCCAGCAGCCGGCTACCCGGACAGGCGAATGAAAAACTGTTTTTT.

This clone came up a few times. J is TRBJ1-4 and V is TRBV10-3, with D unclear. CDR3 length: 14 residues. V was clipped by 4 bases and J by 0 bases, with 6 bases between them. Germline-derived CDR1 and CDR2 are ENHRY and SYGVKD. DNA of the CDR3: TGTGCCATCAGTGGGGCCACAACTAATGAAAAACTGTTTTTT. Translating gives CAISGATTNEKLFF.